This TCR beta chain is drawn from a study of post-analysis software for immune sequencing data. Whole-study context: Clinical courses comprised relapsing-remitting, secondary progressive and progressive-relapsing multiple sclerosis. Whole-study findings and limits: Controls had lower frequencies than patients of a few TRBV segments, which included TRBV5-6, TRBV5-1 and TRBV20-1. Controls showed significantly higher normalized Chao1 diversity than did multiple sclerosis patients.

Incorporated into the TCR beta cDNA libraries were unique molecular identifiers, which served to reduce PCR and sequencing biases. TCRdb analysed the PCR reads with MiXCR anew, one entry per CDR3 protein. The sample has some 450,000 distinct CDR3 sequences; approximately 45% are singletons. This CDR3 is 15 amino acids long. V was trimmed by 5 bases and J by 1 base, leaving 12 bases between them. Germline CDR1 reads PRHDT; CDR2 reads FYEKMQ (reference sequence). Remarks on this clonotype: Antigen specificity is unknown.

Sequenced sample: blood. The chain is built from TRBV13 and TRBJ2-4; the D gene could be TRBD1 or TRBD2 (5 bases each). The origin of this receptor is a girl aged 5 to 17 with multiple sclerosis. CDR3 DNA sequence: TGTGCCAGCAGCAAGATCAGGGAGGCCAAAAACATTCAGTACTTC. This translates into CASSKIREAKNIQYF.